This TCR beta chain was captured in a study of T cells after yellow fever vaccination. Background on the study: Those fractions that held only low numbers of cells were prepared using the SMART-Seq v4 Ultra Low Input RNA kit.

The TCR cDNA carried a universal primer site and UMIs from 5'RACE template switching. TCRdb independently ran MiXCR on the 5' RACE reads; one entry per CDR3 protein. The sample yields 200,000 to 250,000 distinct CDR3 sequences, approximately 3.3% seen once. This clonotype was recorded at least ten times. The antigen is unknown. Study-level results: Some clonotypes were seen in both the CD4 and the CD8 compartments. These made up a small share and likely arose from convergent recombination. Within FACS-sorted repertoires, abundant clonotypes contaminating from the bulk population could be present.

CDR1 is SEHNR, CDR2 FQNEAQ, per germline (reference sequence). V lost 6 bases to trimming and J lost 4 bases, with 12 bases between them. This CDR3 is built from 14 residues. This chain links TRBV7-9 with TRBJ1-4; no clear D. Sample: CD4+ T cells sorted from PBMCs, taken 10 days after the yellow fever booster vaccination. This receptor was identified in a man younger than 30 who received the YFV17D yellow fever vaccine. CDR3 sequence (DNA): TGTGCCAGCAGGGGCCTCTATAGTAATGAAAAACTGTTTTTT. Protein product: CASRGLYSNEKLFF.